The 27 T cell receptor beta chains listed next were all sequenced from one sample in a study of T cells in Graves' hyperthyroidism and ophthalmopathy. RNA transcripts served as the template for amplifying TCR beta CDR3 regions. Primed by the HTBI set, a first-round RT-PCR was run on the TCR CDR3. TCRdb itself ran the multiplex PCR reads through MiXCR, one entry per CDR3 protein. The table has about 690,000 distinct CDR3 sequences, approximately 15% seen once. The specimen was blood. The receptors were sampled from a man in his fifties or sixties with Graves' hyperthyroidism.

This clonotype appeared many times. The CDR3 protein is CASSPRYGDYGYTF. In nucleotides, the CDR3 is TGTGCCAGCAGCCCTCGTTACGGGGACTATGGCTACACCTTC. V and J are TRBV7-2 and TRBJ1-2; D is unresolved. From germline, CDR1 is SGHTA and CDR2 FQGNSA. CDR3 size: 14 residues. The V end lost 5 bases, the J end lost 3 bases, and 13 bases lay between the germline ends.

This sequence joins TRBV6-1 and TRBJ2-1; 9 bases agree with TRBD2. V lost 7 bases and J lost 7; bases outside the gene matches: 23. The CDR3 totals 19 residues. The V gene's germline CDR1 is MNHNS and CDR2 SASEGT. The DNA of the CDR3 is TGTGCCAGCACCCAAAACCCACCCCGGGGGACTAGCAGAAGTAATGAGCAGTTCTTC. Encoded protein: CASTQNPPRGTSRSNEQFF.

This clonotype was counted ten times or more. The chain is built from TRBV20-1 and TRBJ1-1, with D hard to call. Germline V gene sequence: CDR1 DFQATT, CDR2 SNEGSKA (reference sequence). The CDR3 is 11 amino acids. The V end lost 1 base, the J end lost 6 bases, and 6 bases lay between the germline ends. The CDR3 protein is CSARVNPEAFF. The CDR3 bases are TGCAGTGCTAGAGTGAATCCTGAAGCTTTCTTT.

This clonotype was seen more than once but under ten times. This chain links TRBV19 with TRBJ1-5, with 8 bases matching TRBD1. V lost 4 bases, J lost 7 bases, and 6 bases stayed unmatched. The CDR3 covers 14 residues. In germline, CDR1 is LNHDA, CDR2 SQIVND (reference sequence). CDR3: CASSTDRGGQPQHF. In nucleotides, the CDR3 is TGTGCCAGTAGTACAGACAGGGGTGGACAGCCCCAGCATTTT.

The chain links TRBV10-3 to TRBJ2-2, with 11 bases identical to TRBD1. This CDR3 has 17 amino acids. The ends lost 2 bases at V and 6 bases at J; junction bases unmatched: 8. CDR1 and CDR2 (germline): ENHRY, SYGVKD. The CDR3: CAISEDRTGGAAGELFF. The CDR3 DNA sequence: TGTGCCATCAGTGAGGACCGGACAGGGGGCGCGGCCGGGGAGCTGTTTTTT.

This clonotype was seen only a few times. This sequence joins TRBV28 and TRBJ1-2, with TRBD1 identical over 7 bases. Germline CDR1 is MDHEN and CDR2 is SYDVKM. The CDR3 totals 14 residues. V trimming: 5 bases; J trimming: 2 bases; junction bases outside the gene matches: 5. The CDR3 DNA sequence: TGTGCCAGCAGTGTGACAGGGATAAACTATGGCTACACCTTC. Translation gives CASSVTGINYGYTF.

Many counts were recorded for this clonotype. The chain employs TRBV28 and TRBJ2-7; 14 nucleotides align to TRBD2. The junction had 5 bases not matched to a gene; V was cut back by 5 bases and J by 2 bases. The germline gives CDR1 MDHEN, CDR2 SYDVKM. This CDR3 has 16 residues. In DNA form, the CDR3 reads TGTGCCAGCAGTCGACTAGCGGGAGGGCTTACCTACGAGCAGTACTTC. Translation: CASSRLAGGLTYEQYF. The whole variable domain, filled in from reference TRBV28 and TRBJ2-7, reads DVKVTQSSRYLVKRTGEKVFLECVQDMDHENMFWYRQDPGLGLRLIYFSYDVKMKEKGDIPEGYSVSREKKERFSLILESASTNQTSMYLCASSRLAGGLTYEQYFGPGTRLTVT.

This clonotype was detected ten times or more. The rearrangement joins TRBV10-2 to TRBJ1-4, with 11 bases aligning to TRBD1. Germline-derived CDR1 and CDR2 are WSHSY and SAAADI. V was clipped by 8 bases and J by 6 bases; unmatched bases: 8. This CDR3 is 15 amino acids long. The CDR3 spells CASADGTGGDEKLFF. CDR3 bases: TGCGCCAGCGCTGACGGGACAGGGGGGGATGAAAAACTGTTTTTT.

This clonotype was detected a few times. The V and J genes are TRBV19 and TRBJ2-1; 13 bases agree with TRBD2. With 8 bases clipped from V and 2 bases from J, the junction kept 18 bases outside the gene matches. The CDR3 is 20 amino acids. Germline V gene data show CDR1 as LNHDA and CDR2 as SQIVND (reference sequence). The CDR3 loop reads CASSPPGLAGLVGAYNEQFF. CDR3 in DNA: TGTGCCAGTTCCCCGCCGGGACTAGCGGGACTGGTAGGTGCCTACAATGAGCAGTTCTTC.

V gene TRBV6-1 combines with J gene TRBJ2-1; D may be TRBD1 (6 bases). The length of the CDR3 is 14 residues. Trimming took off 7 bases at V and 9 bases at J, with 19 bases between the two ends. Germline values: CDR1 MNHNS, CDR2 SASEGT. This CDR3 reads CASTLLLTGLEQFF. CDR3 DNA sequence: TGTGCCAGCACCTTATTACTTACAGGGCTTGAGCAGTTCTTC.

This clonotype was observed at least ten times. The chain uses TRBV20-1 and TRBJ1-5, with D hard to call. The CDR3 runs 17 residues. CDR1 is DFQATT, CDR2 SNEGSKA, per germline (reference sequence). V gave up 0 bases and J gave up 3 bases, with 18 bases separating them. The CDR3 loop reads CSARDVRVGQLNQPQHF. DNA of the CDR3: TGCAGTGCTAGAGATGTTCGGGTAGGGCAGCTCAATCAGCCCCAGCATTTT.

On this clonotype: This clone may be a read error of a much larger clone one base away. This sequence joins TRBV18 and TRBJ2-3, with a weak D call TRBD1 (6 bases). V was clipped by 4 bases and J by 2 bases, with 16 bases between them. Germline V lookup: CDR1 KGHSH, CDR2 LQKENI. The length of the CDR3 is 16 residues. The CDR3 bases are TGTGCCAGCTCACTTCGGACAGCCGTCCACACAGATACGCAGTATTTT. Amino acid sequence: CASSLRTAVHTDTQYF.

The gene calls are TRBV6-5 and TRBJ1-1; 8 bases are shared with TRBD1. The CDR3 runs to 13 residues. V shed 2 bases, J shed 10 bases, and the junction held 6 bases outside the gene matches. Germline-derived CDR1 and CDR2 are MNHEY and SVGAGI. CDR3 amino acids: CASSYGRGPGAFF. The CDR3 DNA sequence: TGTGCCAGCAGTTACGGCAGGGGGCCCGGAGCTTTCTTT.

A few counts support this clonotype. V and J are TRBV10-2 and TRBJ1-1, with TRBD1 matching 8 bases. Trimming removed 2 bases from V and 4 bases from J; junction bases left unmatched: 3. Germline values: CDR1 WSHSY, CDR2 SAAADI. The CDR3 runs to 14 residues. The DNA of the CDR3 is TGCGCCAGCAGTGAGAACAGGGGGGGCACTGAAGCTTTCTTT. It specifies CASSENRGGTEAFF.

V and J are TRBV28 and TRBJ1-2; possibly TRBD1 for D (5 bases). The CDR3 is 12 amino acids. Germline lookup yields CDR1 MDHEN and CDR2 SYDVKM. V lost 6 bases and J lost 4, with 9 bases in between. This CDR3 is CASRVGGYGYTF. DNA of the CDR3: TGTGCCAGCAGGGTGGGGGGCTATGGCTACACCTTC.

V gene TRBV5-5 combines with J gene TRBJ1-2; 7 positions match TRBD1. Trimming took 7 bases from V and 8 from J; bases not matched to a gene: 14. Germline loops: CDR1 SGHKS, CDR2 YYEKEE (reference sequence). The CDR3 covers 14 residues. The chain's CDR3 is CASSEGTGVLGYTF. CDR3 sequence (DNA): TGTGCCAGCTCCGAAGGTACAGGGGTTTTGGGCTACACCTTC.

About this clonotype itself: Lacking the conserved final phenylalanine or tryptophan, this CDR3 likely reflects a read error. The chain joins TRBV11-2 to TRBJ1-1, with D maybe TRBD1 (6 bases). The CDR3 runs to 15 residues. Germline CDR1 reads SGHAT; CDR2 reads FQNNGV. CDR3 amino acids: CASSLERTVNTEAFC. In nucleotides, the CDR3 is TGTGCCAGCAGCTTAGAAAGGACAGTGAACACCGAAGCTTTCTGT.

This clonotype was counted a few times. V gene TRBV6-2 or TRBV6-3 combines with J gene TRBJ2-1, with no clear D. CDR1 is MNHEY, CDR2 SVGEGT, per germline. Trimming stripped 6 bases from V and 10 bases from J, with 10 bases between. CDR3 length equals 11 residues. CDR3 in amino acids: CASREVGEQFF. The DNA of the CDR3 is TGTGCCAGCAGAGAAGTGGGGGAGCAGTTCTTC.

This clonotype was picked up many times. The chain uses TRBV10-3 and TRBJ1-2; D remains ambiguous. V was shortened by 4 bases and J by 4 bases, with 10 bases between the two germline ends. In germline, CDR1 is ENHRY, CDR2 SYGVKD. The CDR3 extends over 13 amino acids. This chain's CDR3 is CAISVRDSYGYTF. Written as DNA, the CDR3 is TGTGCCATCAGTGTTAGGGATTCCTATGGCTACACCTTC.

A note on this clonotype: Its ends do not fully match the called genes, so a read error is possible. The V and J genes are TRBV30 and TRBJ2-1; possibly TRBD2 for D (5 bases). Germline loops: CDR1 GTSNPN, CDR2 SVGIG (reference sequence). CDR3 length equals 11 residues. CDR3 nucleotides: TGTGGCTGGGAGTTCTACAATGAGCAGTTCTTC. As protein: CGWEFYNEQFF.

This chain links TRBV3-1 with TRBJ1-1; D not certain. Germline loops: CDR1 LGHDT, CDR2 YNNKEL (reference sequence). This CDR3 spans 15 amino acids. The V gene lost 6 bases and the J gene lost 1 base, with 15 bases spanning the gap. CDR3 DNA: TGTGCCAGCAGTCACCGAGGATGGGGGAACACTGAAGCTTTCTTT. Amino acids: CASSHRGWGNTEAFF.

This clonotype was seen repeatedly, ten times or more. The V and J genes are TRBV19 and TRBJ1-2; TRBD1 matches at 8 bases. CDR1 is LNHDA and CDR2 is SQIVND in the germline V gene (reference sequence). V lost 3 bases and J lost 5; bases outside the gene matches: 11. The CDR3 is 16 amino acids. Here the CDR3 DNA reads TGTGCCAGTAGTATCTACCCCGGGACAGGCACTTATGGCTACACCTTC. It yields the protein CASSIYPGTGTYGYTF.

The sample holds a few counts of this clonotype. The V and J genes are TRBV7-3 and TRBJ1-1, with a tentative D call TRBD1 (6 bases). V lost 2 bases and J lost 12, with 16 bases in between. Germline CDR1 SGHTA, CDR2 FQGTGA. The CDR3 is 13 amino acids. CDR3 in DNA: TGTGCCAGCAGCTTAGGACAGCAAGGCGTGACTTTCTTT. This encodes CASSLGQQGVTFF.

Worth noting for this clonotype: A much larger clone differs by one base, so this may be a read error. The rearrangement links TRBV12-3 or TRBV12-4 to TRBJ1-1; D not resolved. This CDR3 has 11 residues. The chain's CDR3 is CASSFRTEASF. For the CDR3, the DNA is TGTGCCAGCAGTTTCAGGACTGAAGCTTCCTTT.

The rearrangement uses TRBV12-5 and TRBJ1-1, with D perhaps matching TRBD1 (5 bases). The germline V gene has CDR1 LGHNT and CDR2 FRNRAP. This CDR3 has 16 residues. With 5 bases removed from V and 0 bases from J, the gap between germline ends came to 16 bases. The CDR3, as DNA: TGTGCTAGTGGTCCCGGCCGGGACTTTCTGAACACTGAAGCTTTCTTT. Protein: CASGPGRDFLNTEAFF.

With regard to this clonotype: The missing conserved phenylalanine or tryptophan at the end of this CDR3 makes a read error likely. The chain combines TRBV27 with TRBJ2-2, with TRBD2 matching 9 bases. This CDR3 comprises 16 residues. Germline trimming cut 2 bases from V and 5 bases from J; bases unmatched to any gene: 6. Germline CDR1 reads MNHEY; CDR2 reads SMNVEV (reference sequence). The CDR3 bases are TGTGCCAGCAGTTTAAGGCTAGCGGGACGGACCGGGGAGCTGTTTTCT. Its translation: CASSLRLAGRTGELFS.

This clonotype was observed at least ten times. The chain carries TRBV24-1 and TRBJ2-2; D is perhaps TRBD2 (6 bases). Germline V CDR1 and CDR2: KGHDR, SFDVKD. CDR3 length equals 16 residues. V lost 4 bases to trimming and J lost 2 bases, with 13 bases between them. The CDR3 bases are TGTGCCACCAGTGACCCGGGACTGAAAAACACCGGGGAGCTGTTTTTT. Residues: CATSDPGLKNTGELFF.